The clone carrying this TCR beta chain was picked up many times. Trimming cost V 4 bases and J 3 bases; bases outside gene matches: 1. Per the germline V gene, CDR1 is MNHNS and CDR2 is SASEGT. This CDR3 has 13 residues. Patients were aged 18 to 65, had disease duration under 2 months, and had newly diagnosed hyperthyroidism. Authors of the study amplified TCR beta CDR3 regions from RNA transcripts. The TCR CDR3 first-round RT-PCR relied on the HTBI primer set. TCRdb re-derived calls from the multiplex PCR reads in MiXCR, one entry per CDR3 protein. The table shows about 110,000 distinct CDR3 sequences, with about a sixth occurring only once. The source of the sample is a study of T cells in Graves' hyperthyroidism and ophthalmopathy. Overall study: At the time of initial diagnosis and before any treatment, peripheral blood was collected.

The J gene is TRBJ2-7, the V gene TRBV6-1; TRBD2 matches 9 bases. The sequenced sample consisted of blood. This receptor was taken from a woman aged 50 to 65 with Graves' hyperthyroidism. CDR3: CASSATSGYEQYF. CDR3 in DNA: TGTGCCAGCAGTGCGACTAGCGGCTACGAGCAGTACTTC.